The sequence of this T cell receptor (beta chain) was determined in a study of T cells in tuberculosis (dated by TCRdb to the late 2010s). With regard to the full study: The study combined CD1B tetramers and high-throughput TCR immunosequencing to characterize T cells specific for the mycobacterial lipid antigen glucose monomycolate (GMM).

PBMC were thawed, rested overnight, stained with a GMM-loaded CD1B tetramer, a Live/Dead dye and anti-CD3, and then sorted on a FACS Aria II. The CD1B tetramers were loaded with C32 glucose monomycolate that had been purified from Rhodococcus equi. Before cryopreservation, the PBMC used for tetramer sorting had been depleted of CD14-expressing monocytes as part of a separate study. From each donor, about 99,000 tetramer-negative cells were sorted and analyzed together with the tetramer-positive cells. Antigen-specific T cells were sorted from a handful of healthy South African adults using GMM-loaded CD1B tetramers. V sheds 6 bases and J sheds 0 bases, leaving 12 bases between their ends. Reading the germline V gene gives CDR1 SGHRS and CDR2 YFSETQ. The CDR3 starts with the cysteine, ends with the phenylalanine, and has 14 residues. Kept here is only the CDR3 DNA, which spans 42 bases and is read in frame from base 1.

With respect to this clone: Qualities for individual bases were not recorded, and no much larger clone is one base off.

Because TCR-alpha and TCR-beta chains were sequenced unpaired, no information on chain pairing was available. The immunoSEQ multiplex PCR assay was used to generate TCR libraries, with TCR-beta and/or TCR-alpha/delta assays applied to each sample. The amplified TCR libraries were sequenced on the Illumina high-throughput platform. The original methods were these. Clustering and dimensionality reduction relied on pairwise TCRdist distances among GMM-specific receptors from T cells that were either sorted ex vivo or expanded in vitro. Sequence motifs defined by gene usage and CDR3 content were checked for enrichment by comparing tetramer-positive and tetramer-negative populations. The immuneACCESS repertoire file appears here via TCRdb, limited to in-frame rearrangements. These files lack a portion of the clones; in checked studies, under half of the deficit traces to unresolved V genes, and the cause of the others is not known. V, J and clone size were drawn from that table, and D and trimming were deduced from the DNA. The sample table lists some 60,000 clones, around 81% of them with a count of one. 9.5% to 15% of the sample rests with the top ten.

The investigation overall reported the following: T cells binding the CD1B-GMM tetramer with low affinity may have been missed by the stringent sort gate.

The sequence was obtained from an adult woman with latent tuberculosis. The sample was CD1b-GMM tetramer-negative cells sorted from PBMCs. The sample's cell subset or site label, decoded: T cells not binding CD1B-GMM tetramer, sorted from same donor. The chain is assembled from TRBV5-1 and TRBJ2-5; the best D guess is TRBD1, with 6 bases matching. The CDR3 region: CASTFTGYQETQYF. The DNA is TGCGCCAGCACGTTCACAGGGTACCAAGAGACCCAGTACTTC.